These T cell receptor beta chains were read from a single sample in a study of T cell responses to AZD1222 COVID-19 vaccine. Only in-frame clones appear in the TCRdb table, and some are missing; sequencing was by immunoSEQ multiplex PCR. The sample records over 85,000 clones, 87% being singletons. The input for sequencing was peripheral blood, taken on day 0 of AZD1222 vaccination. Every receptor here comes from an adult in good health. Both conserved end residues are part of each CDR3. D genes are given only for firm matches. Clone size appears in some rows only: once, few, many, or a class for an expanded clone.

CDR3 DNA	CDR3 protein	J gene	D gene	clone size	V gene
TGTGCCAGCAGCTTAAACTTCGGGACGGACTATGGCTACACCTTC	CASSLNFGTDYGYTF	TRBJ1-2	NA	NA	TRBV7-9
TGTGCCAGCGGCCGGTTTGAGCAGTTCTTC	CASGRFEQFF	TRBJ2-1	NA	NA	TRBV12-3/TRBV12-4
TGTGCCAGCAGTGAATTTAACAGGAGCAATCAGCCCCAGCATTTT	CASSEFNRSNQPQHF	TRBJ1-5	NA	once	TRBV6-1
TGCAGCGTAGAATACCAAACGAACACCGGGGAGCTGTTTTTT	CSVEYQTNTGELFF	TRBJ2-2	NA	NA	TRBV29-1
TGTGCCAGCAGCTACGGGACAGCCCAAGAGACCCAGTACTTC	CASSYGTAQETQYF	TRBJ2-5	TRBD1	NA	TRBV11-1
TGCGCCAGCAGCCTGGGACTAGCGGGAGGGCCTCCCTACGATACGCAGTATTTT	CASSLGLAGGPPYDTQYF	TRBJ2-3	TRBD2	NA	TRBV5-1
TGTGCCAGCAGCCAAGAGAAGAGAGGACTCTGGGGTTCACCCCTCCACTTT	CASSQEKRGLWGSPLHF	TRBJ1-6	NA	NA	TRBV3-1/TRBV3-2
TGTGCCAGCAGTCAGACAGGGCCGAATTCACCCCTCCACTTT	CASSQTGPNSPLHF	TRBJ1-6	TRBD1	NA	TRBV6-5
TGTGCCAGCATCGAAACCGGGACAGTCAATTCACCCCTCCACTTT	CASIETGTVNSPLHF	TRBJ1-6	TRBD1	NA	TRBV6-5
TGTGCCAGCAGCTTGGAACTTGCGGGGTCATACAATGAGCAGTTCTTC	CASSLELAGSYNEQFF	TRBJ2-1	NA	NA	TRBV5-4
TGTGCCAGCAGTTTAGGGCGGGAGAAGGAGCAGTTCTTC	CASSLGREKEQFF	TRBJ2-1	TRBD2	NA	TRBV28
TGTGCCAGCAGCTTGGGACAGGGGGAGTGGAATCCCCCCTACGAGCAGTACTTC	CASSLGQGEWNPPYEQYF	TRBJ2-7	TRBD1	NA	TRBV5-4
TGTGCCAGCAGCCGGGACACAAATCAGCCCCAGCATTTT	CASSRDTNQPQHF	TRBJ1-5	NA	NA	TRBV28
TGTGCCAGCAGTGAGCAGGTGACGGGCTATGGCTACACCTTC	CASSEQVTGYGYTF	TRBJ1-2	NA	NA	TRBV2
TGTGCCAGCAGCTTAGCTAGGCCGGTGAGCTCCTACGAGCAGTACTTC	CASSLARPVSSYEQYF	TRBJ2-7	NA	once	TRBV7-8
TGTGCCAGCAGTTCCCGAGGGGGTGGCAATCAGCCCCAGCATTTT	CASSSRGGGNQPQHF	TRBJ1-5	NA	NA	TRBV28
TGTGCCAGCAGCCGGGACAGGCCCCTACAAGAGACCCAGTACTTC	CASSRDRPLQETQYF	TRBJ2-5	NA	NA	TRBV21-1
TGTGCCAGCTCGACGACAGGGTATCAGCCCCAGCATTTT	CASSTTGYQPQHF	TRBJ1-5	TRBD1	once	TRBV9
TGCAGCGCGGGACGGAATAATGAAAAACTGTTTTTT	CSAGRNNEKLFF	TRBJ1-4	NA	NA	TRBV29-1
TGTGCCAGCAGTCAGCGGGACACCTCCTACGAGCAGTACTTC	CASSQRDTSYEQYF	TRBJ2-7	NA	NA	TRBV27
TGTGCCAGCAAGTTAGAAGTTCCGAACTATGGCTACACCTTC	CASKLEVPNYGYTF	TRBJ1-2	NA	NA	TRBV28
TGTGCCAGCAGCTTGGGAGGCGACGGGACTGGAAACACCATATATTTT	CASSLGGDGTGNTIYF	TRBJ1-3	NA	once	TRBV5-4
TGTGCCTGGACGCTAGAGGGCCTTAATCAGCCCCAGCATTTT	CAWTLEGLNQPQHF	TRBJ1-5	NA	NA	TRBV30
TGTGCCAGCAGTTTATCCCAGGGGCGCTTTGGCTACACCTTC	CASSLSQGRFGYTF	TRBJ1-2	NA	NA	TRBV28
TGTGCCACCAGTGATTTTATCGACAGGGGGCGCAGAGAGACCCAGTACTTC	CATSDFIDRGRRETQYF	TRBJ2-5	TRBD1	NA	TRBV24-1
TGTGCCAGCAGCTTGGAGGGCATCACAGATACGCAGTATTTT	CASSLEGITDTQYF	TRBJ2-3	NA	NA	TRBV5-6
TGTGCCAGCAGCCTAGGGACAGCTAACTATGGCTACACCTTC	CASSLGTANYGYTF	TRBJ1-2	TRBD1	NA	TRBV11-2
TGTGCCAGCAGCCTAACAGACTTCAATGAGCAGTTCTTC	CASSLTDFNEQFF	TRBJ2-1	NA	NA	TRBV6-2/TRBV6-3
TGTGCCAGCAGCCAAGGAACCGGGAAAGGTTCTTCCCAGCATTTT	CASSQGTGKGSSQHF	TRBJ1-5	NA	NA	TRBV7-2
TGTGCCAGTAACGACAGGGCCTGGAACACTGAAGCTTTCTTT	CASNDRAWNTEAFF	TRBJ1-1	TRBD1	NA	TRBV7-3
TGCGCCAGCAGCTTTCAGGGGTACACAGATACGCAGTATTTT	CASSFQGYTDTQYF	TRBJ2-3	NA	NA	TRBV5-1
TGTGCCAGCAGAGGTAGGGGGCTTGGTGAAAAACTGTTTTTT	CASRGRGLGEKLFF	TRBJ1-4	TRBD1	once	TRBV2
TGTGCCAGCCCTCCGATGGGTCTAGCGGGGGCCAGCACAGATACGCAGTATTTT	CASPPMGLAGASTDTQYF	TRBJ2-3	TRBD2	NA	TRBV28
TGTGCCAGCAGCCCGGTTGTGGGGAGCACTGAAGCTTTCTTT	CASSPVVGSTEAFF	TRBJ1-1	NA	NA	TRBV6-6
TGTGCCAGCACCCTGAGGGGGGGCCGGACCTATGGCTACACCTTC	CASTLRGGRTYGYTF	TRBJ1-2	NA	once	TRBV5-8
TGTGCCAGCAGCGCGGACAGGCAATACGGCTACACCTTC	CASSADRQYGYTF	TRBJ1-2	TRBD1	few	TRBV7-3
TGTGCCAGCAGCCAAGTAGGGGGCTCGCAGCCCCAGCATTTT	CASSQVGGSQPQHF	TRBJ1-5	TRBD1	NA	TRBV3-1/TRBV3-2
TGTGCCAGCAGCTTGGATGGGACAGGCTTCCAAGAGACCCAGTACTTC	CASSLDGTGFQETQYF	TRBJ2-5	TRBD1	NA	TRBV7-9
TGCGCCAGCACGACGCAGGGGTCTGGGGCCAACGTCCTGACTTTC	CASTTQGSGANVLTF	TRBJ2-6	NA	NA	TRBV5-1
TGCGCCAGCAGCTTGGGGGGTGAGCAGTTCTTC	CASSLGGEQFF	TRBJ2-1	NA	NA	TRBV5-1
TGCGCCAGTTACACGGGGGGCCAAGATACGCAGTATTTT	CASYTGGQDTQYF	TRBJ2-3	NA	NA	TRBV5-1
TGCGCCAGCAGCTCGGATGGGATCCCTAATTCACCCCTCCACTTT	CASSSDGIPNSPLHF	TRBJ1-6	NA	NA	TRBV5-1
TGTGCCAGCAGCTTAGACAGGGGGAAGGAAAAACTGTTTTTT	CASSLDRGKEKLFF	TRBJ1-4	TRBD1	NA	TRBV5-4
TGTGCCAGCAGTTACAGGGGGCAGGGGGGCTACACCTTC	CASSYRGQGGYTF	TRBJ1-2	TRBD1	once	TRBV2
TGTGCCAGCAGTCGCCGCGGGGGCCAAGTCGGGGAGCTGTTTTTT	CASSRRGGQVGELFF	TRBJ2-2	NA	NA	TRBV7-2
TGTGCCACCAGCAAAGAAGGGAGAGGCTCCTACAATGAGCAGTTCTTC	CATSKEGRGSYNEQFF	TRBJ2-1	NA	NA	TRBV15
TGCGCCAGCAGCTTGGATGGAACAGGTACCTACGAGCAGTACTTC	CASSLDGTGTYEQYF	TRBJ2-7	NA	once	TRBV5-1
TGTGCCAGCAGCTCGCCGGGCCGGGGGGAGCTGTTTTTT	CASSSPGRGELFF	TRBJ2-2	NA	few	TRBV4-2
TGTGCCAGCAGCTTAGGCCCTTCAACGGATACGCAGTATTTT	CASSLGPSTDTQYF	TRBJ2-3	NA	NA	TRBV7-2
TGTGCCACCAGGGCCACAGGGGGCGACCAGCCCCAGCATTTT	CATRATGGDQPQHF	TRBJ1-5	TRBD1	NA	TRBV24-1
TGTGCCACCAGTGATCGAGGGCCTAGCACGAACACCGGGGAGCTGTTTTTT	CATSDRGPSTNTGELFF	TRBJ2-2	NA	NA	TRBV24-1
TGTGCCACCAGCAGAGAAGTGACTAGCGGAACCTACGAGCAGTACTTC	CATSREVTSGTYEQYF	TRBJ2-7	TRBD2	NA	TRBV15
TGTGCCAGCAGTGGGGGCAGGATCACAGATACGCAGTATTTT	CASSGGRITDTQYF	TRBJ2-3	NA	NA	TRBV5-6
TGTGCCACCAGCAGAGAGACAGGGTCTGGAAACACCATATATTTT	CATSRETGSGNTIYF	TRBJ1-3	TRBD1	NA	TRBV15
TGTGCCAGTAGCACAGGGGGGAACACTGAAGCTTTCTTT	CASSTGGNTEAFF	TRBJ1-1	TRBD1	NA	TRBV19
TGTGCCAGCAGTCCCCTCTTGAACACTGAAGCTTTCTTT	CASSPLLNTEAFF	TRBJ1-1	NA	NA	TRBV27
TGTGCCAGTAGTGAACGAGGGGGCAGGGGGCGATTGAACACTGAAGCTTTCTTT	CASSERGGRGRLNTEAFF	TRBJ1-1	TRBD1	NA	TRBV19